This T cell receptor beta chain was observed in a study of immune evolution from preneoplasia to lung adenocarcinoma. Study observations and caveats: Top clone frequencies peaked in normal lung, apparently declining through invasive adenocarcinoma.

Some clones are missing from TCRdb's copy, which holds only in-frame ones; the method was immunoSEQ multiplex PCR. The table shows about 3,900 clones, with 70% to 90% occurring only once. CDR1 and CDR2 (germline): SQVTM, ANQGSEA. The CDR3 totals 12 residues. V trimming: 4 bases; J trimming: 2 bases; junction bases outside the gene matches: 0. Concerning this clone: What it recognizes is unknown.

The sequencing sample was made of FFPE minimally invasive lung adenocarcinoma tissue. The V call is TRBV29-1, the J call TRBJ1-2; TRBD1 matches at 8 bases. This receptor was taken from an older donor with lung adenocarcinoma. CDR3 sequence reads: CSVAGGNYGYTF. The CDR3, as DNA: TGCAGCGTTGCAGGGGGCAACTATGGCTACACCTTC.